A single sample is the source of the 20 T cell receptor beta chains below, sequenced in a study of cytomegalovirus exposure and HLA in healthy donors. The PCR used 60 Vbeta and 13 Jbeta primers. The method was immunoSEQ multiplex PCR; TCRdb's version includes in-frame clones alone and lacks a portion of them. The sample yields more than 85,000 clones, 65% to 85% seen once. The sequenced material came from PBMCs. These receptors all stem from a man younger than 35 in good health and CMV-seronegative.

V and J are TRBV5-8 and TRBJ2-1, with 9 bases fitting TRBD2. Germline V gene lookup returns CDR1 SGHTS and CDR2 YDEGEE. V lost 4 bases and J lost 4; bases outside the gene matches: 6. This CDR3 has 15 amino acids. CDR3 sequence: CASSPGLASYNEQFF. The DNA for the CDR3 is TGTGCCAGCAGCCCTGGACTAGCGTCGTACAATGAGCAGTTCTTC.

The chain uses TRBV7-2 and TRBJ2-7; no clear D. Between the trimmed V and J ends, which lost 1 base and 4 bases, there was a span of 5 bases. Germline V gives CDR1 SGHTA, CDR2 FQGNSA. This CDR3 comprises 12 residues. The CDR3 loop is CASSLVRYEQYF. The CDR3 DNA follows: TGTGCCAGCAGCTTAGTGAGGTACGAGCAGTACTTC. The variable domain in full, completed from reference TRBV7-2 and TRBJ2-7, reads GAGVSQSPSNKVTEKGKDVELRCDPISGHTALYWYRQSLGQGLEFLIYFQGNSAPDKSGLPSDRFSAERTGGSVSTLTIQRTQQEDSAVYLCASSLVRYEQYFGPGTRLTVT.

The chain joins TRBV6-5 to TRBJ1-2, with D unresolved. Trimming stripped 6 bases from V and 6 bases from J, with 20 bases between. Germline V gene sequence: CDR1 MNHEY, CDR2 SVGAGI. The CDR3 loop spans 15 amino acids. CDR3 sequence reads: CASSSGVQARDGYTF. The CDR3 DNA sequence: TGTGCCAGCAGCTCCGGTGTGCAGGCGAGGGATGGCTACACCTTC.

The chain couples TRBV14 to TRBJ2-1; the D is unclear. This CDR3 spans 14 amino acids. The germline V gene encodes CDR1 SGHDN and CDR2 FVKESK. The V end was cut by 5 bases, the J end by 1 base, with 9 bases between. The CDR3 coding sequence is TGTGCCAGCAGCGCCCCCCGGTCCTACAATGAGCAGTTCTTC. It is translated as CASSAPRSYNEQFF.

The V call is TRBV9, the J call TRBJ1-2, with 7 bases lining up with TRBD1. CDR1 and CDR2 from the germline V gene are SGDLS and YYNGEE. J was trimmed by 3 bases and V by 4 bases; bases with no gene match: 6. This CDR3 has 14 amino acids. Here the CDR3 reads CASSPPDRYYGYTF. The CDR3 DNA reads TGTGCCAGCAGCCCTCCGGACAGGTACTATGGCTACACCTTC.

This chain joins TRBV5-6 and TRBJ1-3; D is undetermined. The CDR3 spans 16 residues. CDR1 and CDR2 (germline): SGHDT, YYEEEE. V was clipped by 4 bases and J by 4 bases, with 18 bases between them. CDR3 bases: TGTGCCAGCAGCCCCCCTCTATATTCCACCGGAAACACCATATATTTT. Translated: CASSPPLYSTGNTIYF. The full variable domain, completed using reference TRBV5-6 and TRBJ1-3, is DAGVTQSPTHLIKTRGQQVTLRCSPKSGHDTVSWYQQALGQGPQFIFQYYEEEERQRGNFPDRFSGHQFPNYSSELNVNALLLGDSALYLCASSPPLYSTGNTIYFGEGSWLTVV.

This clone was detected only a few times. This chain uses TRBV4-1 with TRBJ1-3, with unresolved D. Germline V CDR1 and CDR2: MGHRA, YSYEKL. The CDR3 is 16 amino acids. The germline V and J ends were trimmed by 1 base and 0 bases, with 10 bases remaining between them. The chain's CDR3 is CASSQGHDTSGNTIYF. CDR3 DNA sequence: TGCGCCAGCAGCCAAGGACACGATACCTCTGGAAACACCATATATTTT.

In this sample, this clone turned up once. The rearrangement uses TRBV19 and TRBJ1-5; D not certain. In germline, CDR1 is LNHDA, CDR2 SQIVND (reference sequence). V lost 4 bases to trimming and J lost 5 bases, with 12 bases between them. The CDR3 totals 14 residues. CDR3: CASSTGYGDQPQHF. In DNA form, the CDR3 reads TGTGCCAGTAGTACAGGCTACGGGGATCAGCCCCAGCATTTT.

The rearrangement joins TRBV28 to TRBJ2-1; D is perhaps TRBD2 (5 bases). V lost 7 bases to trimming and J lost 5 bases, with 18 bases between them. The germline gives CDR1 MDHEN, CDR2 SYDVKM. CDR3 size: 15 residues. DNA of the CDR3: TGTGCCAGCACCTACGGGGTGGAACGGGACAATGAGCAGTTCTTC. It codes for CASTYGVERDNEQFF.

This clone is medium-sized (0.01 to 0.1%) in the sample. The CDR3 spells CASSGTGNYGYTF. CDR3 nucleotides: TGTGCCAGCAGTGGGACAGGGAACTATGGCTACACCTTC. The rearrangement uses TRBV6-1 and TRBJ1-2; 8 positions match TRBD1. The germline gives CDR1 MNHNS, CDR2 SASEGT. Germline trimming cut 4 bases from V and 2 bases from J; bases unmatched to any gene: 0. The CDR3 consists of 13 residues.

V and J are TRBV29-1 and TRBJ1-1; D may be TRBD1 (6 bases). In germline, CDR1 is SQVTM, CDR2 ANQGSEA. Trimming pared 7 bases from V and 1 base from J, leaving 19 bases between. This CDR3 is 15 amino acids long. Written as DNA, the CDR3 is TGCAGCGGCACCTCCCTGGGACATGGGAACACTGAAGCTTTCTTT. The encoded protein is CSGTSLGHGNTEAFF.

The V call is TRBV10-1, the J call TRBJ1-4; 7 nucleotides match TRBD1. CDR1 is WNHNN and CDR2 is SYGVQD in the germline V gene (reference sequence). This CDR3 region has 15 residues. The V gene end was trimmed by 0 bases and the J gene end by 8 bases; junction bases not matched to a gene: 6. CDR3 in amino acids: CASSESPGGREKLFF. In DNA, the CDR3 is TGCGCCAGCAGTGAGTCACCAGGGGGGAGAGAAAAACTGTTTTTT.

This rearrangement joins TRBV6-5 to TRBJ1-2; D is possibly TRBD1 (6 bases). CDR1 and CDR2 from the germline V gene are MNHEY and SVGAGI. V was cut by 5 bases and J by 5 bases, with 18 bases left in between. This CDR3 contains 15 residues. The CDR3 DNA reads as TGTGCCAGCAGTCAAGGGGGTACAGGGAAATATGGCTACACCTTC. It specifies CASSQGGTGKYGYTF.

Only a few counts were recorded for this clone. The chain employs TRBV7-9 and TRBJ2-2; 9 positions agree with TRBD2. J gave up 8 bases and V 3 bases, and 4 bases lay outside the gene matches. Germline lookup yields CDR1 SEHNR and CDR2 FQNEAQ (reference sequence). This CDR3 contains 14 residues. CDR3 sequence reads: CASSFSGSVGELFF. DNA for the CDR3: TGTGCCAGCAGCTTTAGCGGGAGCGTAGGGGAGCTGTTTTTT.

The chain carries TRBV5-1 and TRBJ1-2; D unclear. The CDR3 loop spans 14 amino acids. The V end lost 0 bases, the J end lost 8 bases, and 14 bases lay between the germline ends. Germline assignment: CDR1 SGHRS and CDR2 YFSETQ. The CDR3 loop reads CASSLEAGLQGYTF. The CDR3 bases are TGCGCCAGCAGCTTGGAGGCAGGTTTACAGGGCTACACCTTC.

The chain uses TRBV5-1 and TRBJ2-2, with 7 bases identical to TRBD1. Germline values: CDR1 SGHRS, CDR2 YFSETQ. This CDR3 is built from 15 residues. V lost 2 bases to trimming and J lost 4 bases; unmatched junction nucleotides: 5. CDR3 amino acids: CASSLEGQFTGELFF. The CDR3 DNA follows: TGCGCCAGCAGCTTAGAGGGACAGTTCACCGGGGAGCTGTTTTTT.

The chain has TRBV6-6 and TRBJ1-2; D is perhaps TRBD1 (6 bases). The CDR3 covers 15 residues. CDR1 MNHNY and CDR2 SVGAGI come from the germline V gene (reference sequence). Trimming removed 7 bases from V and 5 bases from J, with 20 bases in between. The CDR3 protein is CASTQGQGPNYGYTF. Here the CDR3 DNA reads TGTGCCAGCACCCAAGGGCAGGGGCCGAATTATGGCTACACCTTC.

This rearrangement joins TRBV29-1 to TRBJ2-2, with 14 bases identical to TRBD2. The germline CDR1 and CDR2 sequences are SQVTM and ANQGSEA. The CDR3 contains 16 residues. The V segment lost 4 bases and the J segment 8 bases; nucleotides outside the gene matches: 9. In DNA form, the CDR3 reads TGCAGCGTTGGCATGGGACTAGCGGGAGTACCGGGGGAGCTGTTTTTT. Translating gives CSVGMGLAGVPGELFF.

The CDR3 nucleotides read TGCGCCAGCGCTCGGGCAGGATCTAGCGGGTTGCAAGAGACCCAGTACTTC. This encodes CASARAGSSGLQETQYF. V is TRBV5-1 and J is TRBJ2-5, with 8 bases identical to TRBD2. Losses at the gene ends were 7 bases for V and 2 bases for J; bases not matched to a gene: 16. The CDR3 extends over 17 amino acids. Germline V gene data show CDR1 as SGHRS and CDR2 as YFSETQ.

The J gene is TRBJ2-6, the V gene TRBV7-2; 7 positions agree with TRBD1. CDR1 is SGHTA, CDR2 FQGNSA, per germline. The CDR3 has 17 residues. Trimming at V came to 1 base and at J to 14 bases, leaving 17 bases not matched to a gene. CDR3 loop: CASSLERFGTAVPILTF. The CDR3 nucleotides read TGTGCCAGCAGCTTAGAGAGGTTTGGGACAGCCGTCCCCATCCTGACTTTC.